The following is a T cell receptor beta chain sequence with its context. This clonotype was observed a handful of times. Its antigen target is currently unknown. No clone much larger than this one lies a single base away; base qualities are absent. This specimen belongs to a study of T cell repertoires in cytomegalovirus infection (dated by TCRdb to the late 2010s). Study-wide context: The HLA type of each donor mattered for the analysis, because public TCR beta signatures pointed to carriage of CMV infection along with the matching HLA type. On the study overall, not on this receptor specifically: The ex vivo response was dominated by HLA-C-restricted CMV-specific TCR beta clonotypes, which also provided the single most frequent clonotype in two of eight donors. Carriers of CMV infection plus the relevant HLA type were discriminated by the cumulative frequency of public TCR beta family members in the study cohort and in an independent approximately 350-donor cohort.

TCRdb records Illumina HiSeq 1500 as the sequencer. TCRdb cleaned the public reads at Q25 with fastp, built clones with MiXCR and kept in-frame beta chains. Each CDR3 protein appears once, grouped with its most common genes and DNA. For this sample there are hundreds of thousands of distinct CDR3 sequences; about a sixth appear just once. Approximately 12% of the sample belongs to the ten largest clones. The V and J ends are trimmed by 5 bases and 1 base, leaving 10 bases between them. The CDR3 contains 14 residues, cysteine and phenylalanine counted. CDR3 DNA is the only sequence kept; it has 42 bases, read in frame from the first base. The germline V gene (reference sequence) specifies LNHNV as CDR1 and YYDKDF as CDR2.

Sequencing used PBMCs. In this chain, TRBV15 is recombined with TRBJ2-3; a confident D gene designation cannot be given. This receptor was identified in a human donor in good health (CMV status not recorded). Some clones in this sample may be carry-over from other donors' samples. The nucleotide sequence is TGTGCCACCAGCGGAAGCCGTGGCACAGATACGCAGTATTTT. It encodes CATSGSRGTDTQYF.